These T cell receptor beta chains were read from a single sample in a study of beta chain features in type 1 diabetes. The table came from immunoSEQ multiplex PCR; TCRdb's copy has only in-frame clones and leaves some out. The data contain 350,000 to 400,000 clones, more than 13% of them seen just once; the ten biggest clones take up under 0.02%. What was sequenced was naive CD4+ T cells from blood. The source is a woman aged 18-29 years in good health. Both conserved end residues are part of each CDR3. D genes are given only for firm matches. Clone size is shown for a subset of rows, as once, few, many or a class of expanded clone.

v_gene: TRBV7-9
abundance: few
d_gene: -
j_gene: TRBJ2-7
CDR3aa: CASSPRLGEQYF
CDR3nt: TGTGCCAGCAGCCCTAGACTAGGGGAGCAGTACTTC

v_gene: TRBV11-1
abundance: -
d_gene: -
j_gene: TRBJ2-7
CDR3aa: CASSLGHANSYEQYF
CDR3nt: TGTGCCAGCAGCCTGGGACATGCGAACTCCTACGAGCAGTACTTC

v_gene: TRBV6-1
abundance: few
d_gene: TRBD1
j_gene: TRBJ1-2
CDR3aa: CASSLARDRVQGYTF
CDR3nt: TGTGCCAGCAGCCTTGCCCGGGACAGGGTACAAGGCTACACCTTC

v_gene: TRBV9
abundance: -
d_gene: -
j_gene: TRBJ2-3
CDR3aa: CASSVGTGSTDTQYF
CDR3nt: TGTGCCAGCAGCGTAGGAACGGGAAGCACAGATACGCAGTATTTT

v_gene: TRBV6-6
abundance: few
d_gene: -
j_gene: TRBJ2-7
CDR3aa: CASSYEADIYEQYF
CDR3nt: TGTGCCAGCAGTTACGAGGCGGATATCTACGAGCAGTACTTC

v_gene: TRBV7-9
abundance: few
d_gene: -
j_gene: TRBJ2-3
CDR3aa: CASPHQGGASTDTQYF
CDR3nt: TGTGCCAGCCCTCATCAGGGGGGCGCCAGCACAGATACGCAGTATTTT

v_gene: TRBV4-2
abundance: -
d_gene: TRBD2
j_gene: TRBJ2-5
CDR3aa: CASSQNLLAGVRETQYF
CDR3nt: TGTGCCAGCAGCCAAAACCTACTAGCGGGAGTAAGAGAGACCCAGTACTTC

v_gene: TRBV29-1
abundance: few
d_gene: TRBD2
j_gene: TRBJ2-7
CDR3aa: CSVAGTNTYEQYF
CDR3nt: TGCAGCGTAGCCGGGACTAATACCTACGAGCAGTACTTC

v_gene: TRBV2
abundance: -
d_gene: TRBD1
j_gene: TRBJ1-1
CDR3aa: CASRARTGEGNTEAFF
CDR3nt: TGTGCCAGCAGAGCGAGGACAGGGGAAGGGAACACTGAAGCTTTCTTT

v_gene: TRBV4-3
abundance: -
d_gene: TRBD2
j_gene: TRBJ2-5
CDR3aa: CASSQDWRGLMETQYF
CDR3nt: TGCGCCAGCAGCCAAGATTGGAGGGGACTAATGGAGACCCAGTACTTC